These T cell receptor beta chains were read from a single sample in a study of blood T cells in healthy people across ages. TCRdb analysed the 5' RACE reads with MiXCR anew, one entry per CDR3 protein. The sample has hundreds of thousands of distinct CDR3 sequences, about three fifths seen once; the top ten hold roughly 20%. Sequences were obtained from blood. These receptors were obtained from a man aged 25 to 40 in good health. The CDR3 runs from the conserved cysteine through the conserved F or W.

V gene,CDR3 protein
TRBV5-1,CASRISIGDEQFF
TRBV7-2,CASSLQYQGTQYF
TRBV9,CASSVTLERGDTQYF
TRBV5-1,CASSRRLAGRVYNEQFF
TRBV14,CASSQYDRVEEQFF
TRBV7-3,CASSLTGVTQYF
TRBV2,CASSHNPGTGNQPQHF
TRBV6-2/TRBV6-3,CASTDRNNEQFF
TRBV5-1,CASSAGQGTAYEQYF
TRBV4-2,CASSQEFDEQFF
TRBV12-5,CASGLGDRASFSYNEQFF
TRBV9,CASSVAPEGGGYTF
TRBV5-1,CASSALAGTGYNEQFF
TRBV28,CASSLGGPRYEQYF
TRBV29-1,CSVEGGDFRAKTIQYF
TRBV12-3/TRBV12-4,CASSLIRDTQYF
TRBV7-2,CASSPPSGRGNEQYF
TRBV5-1,CASMTSDTDTQYF
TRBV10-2,CASSININEQFF
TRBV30,CAWSNTAGNQPQHF
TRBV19,CASSGLADSTYEQYF
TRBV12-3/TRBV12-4,CASSFPKSGTGSYEQYF
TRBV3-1,CASSQGAGGPNEQFF
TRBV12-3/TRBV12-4,CASSSGTSGKWADTQYF
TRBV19,CASRVSASGANVLTF
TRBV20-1,CSANVWASGQKETQYF
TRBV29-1,CSEIGLAGNNEQFF
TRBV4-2,CASSQPPGLASYNEQFF
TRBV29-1,CSVGQGSTDTQYF
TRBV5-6,CASSLGGLFTAQYF
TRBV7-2,CASSHGGGGEPQHF
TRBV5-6,CASSLYLARSEQYF
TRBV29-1,CSVDADTGELFF
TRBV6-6,CASSPTTEETQYF
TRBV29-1,CSVERGGGYTF
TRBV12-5,CASGFGGGRETQYF
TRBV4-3,CASSGGGAETQYF
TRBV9,CASSVQGTSNYGYTF